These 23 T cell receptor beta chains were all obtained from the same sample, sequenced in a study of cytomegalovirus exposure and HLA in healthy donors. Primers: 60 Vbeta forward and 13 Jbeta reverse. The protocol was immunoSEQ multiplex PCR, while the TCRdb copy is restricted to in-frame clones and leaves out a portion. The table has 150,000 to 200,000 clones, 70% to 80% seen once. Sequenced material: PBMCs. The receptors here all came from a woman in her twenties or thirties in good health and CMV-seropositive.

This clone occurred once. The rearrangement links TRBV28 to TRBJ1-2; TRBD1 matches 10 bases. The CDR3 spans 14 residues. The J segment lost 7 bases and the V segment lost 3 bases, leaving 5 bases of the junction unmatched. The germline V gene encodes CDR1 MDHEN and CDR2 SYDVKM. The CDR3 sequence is CASSLTGGSSGYTF. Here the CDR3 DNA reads TGTGCCAGCAGTTTGACAGGGGGCTCGTCTGGCTACACCTTC.

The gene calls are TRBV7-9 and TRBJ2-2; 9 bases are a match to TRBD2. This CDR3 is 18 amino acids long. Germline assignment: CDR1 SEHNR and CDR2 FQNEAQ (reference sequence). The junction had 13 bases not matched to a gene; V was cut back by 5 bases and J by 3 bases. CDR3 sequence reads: CASSPPRGGAYDTGELFF. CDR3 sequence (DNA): TGTGCCAGCAGCCCTCCTCGCGGGGGGGCCTACGACACCGGGGAGCTGTTTTTT. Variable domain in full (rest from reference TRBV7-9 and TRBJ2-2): DTGVSQNPRHKITKRGQNVTFRCDPISEHNRLYWYRQTLGQGPEFLTYFQNEAQLEKSRLLSDRFSAERPKGSFSTLEIQRTEQGDSAMYLCASSPPRGGAYDTGELFFGEGSRLTVL.

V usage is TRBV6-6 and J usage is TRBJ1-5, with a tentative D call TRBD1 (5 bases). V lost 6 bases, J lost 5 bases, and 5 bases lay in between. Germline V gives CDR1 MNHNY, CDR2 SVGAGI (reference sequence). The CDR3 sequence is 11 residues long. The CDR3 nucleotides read TGTGCCAGCAGGACAGATCAGCCCCAGCATTTT. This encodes CASRTDQPQHF.

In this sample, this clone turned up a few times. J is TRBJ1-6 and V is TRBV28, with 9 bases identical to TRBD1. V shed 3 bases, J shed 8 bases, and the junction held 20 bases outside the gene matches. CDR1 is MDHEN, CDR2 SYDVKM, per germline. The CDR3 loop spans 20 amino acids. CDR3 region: CASSLNPLASGTGPYSPLHF. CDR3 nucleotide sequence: TGTGCCAGCAGTTTGAACCCCCTAGCATCCGGGACAGGGCCATATTCACCCCTCCACTTT.

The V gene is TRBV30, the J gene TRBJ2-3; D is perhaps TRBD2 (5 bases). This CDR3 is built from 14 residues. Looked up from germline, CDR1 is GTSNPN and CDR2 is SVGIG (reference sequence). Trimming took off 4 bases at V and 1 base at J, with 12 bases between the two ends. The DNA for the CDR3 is TGTGCCTGGACCCGCGGGCGCCGCACAGATACGCAGTATTTT. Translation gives CAWTRGRRTDTQYF.

The CDR3 here is CASSWGGGGYTF. CDR3 sequence (DNA): TGTGCCAGCAGCTGGGGGGGAGGTGGCTACACCTTC. The chain employs TRBV5-4 and TRBJ1-2, with a possible D match to TRBD1 (5 bases). Trimming took 3 bases from V and 7 from J, leaving 10 bases between them. CDR3 length: 12 residues. The germline gives CDR1 SGHNT, CDR2 YYREEE (reference sequence). Complete variable domain (other parts from reference TRBV5-4 and TRBJ1-2): ETGVTQSPTHLIKTRGQQVTLRCSSQSGHNTVSWYQQALGQGPQFIFQYYREEENGRGNFPPRFSGLQFPNYSSELNVNALELDDSALYLCASSWGGGGYTFGSGTRLTVV.

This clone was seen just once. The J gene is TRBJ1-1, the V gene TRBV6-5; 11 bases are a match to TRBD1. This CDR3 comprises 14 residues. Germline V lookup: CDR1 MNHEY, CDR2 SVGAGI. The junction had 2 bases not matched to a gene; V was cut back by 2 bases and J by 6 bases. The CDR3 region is CASSYPGQGAEAFF. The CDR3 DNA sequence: TGTGCCAGCAGTTACCCGGGACAGGGGGCTGAAGCTTTCTTT.

Here the CDR3 reads CAWAGTLGDTEAFF. The CDR3 DNA is TGTGCCTGGGCCGGGACTTTAGGTGACACTGAAGCTTTCTTT. V usage is TRBV30 and J usage is TRBJ1-1, with D perhaps TRBD1 (5 bases). The CDR3 sequence is 14 residues long. Germline V gives CDR1 GTSNPN, CDR2 SVGIG (reference sequence). V lost 5 bases to trimming and J lost 3 bases, with 16 bases between them.

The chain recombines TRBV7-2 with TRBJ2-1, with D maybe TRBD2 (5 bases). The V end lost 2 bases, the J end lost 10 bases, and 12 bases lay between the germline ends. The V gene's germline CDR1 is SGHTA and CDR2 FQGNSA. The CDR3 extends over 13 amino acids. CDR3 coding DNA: TGTGCCAGCAGCTTACACGTTGCGGGCGAGCAGTTCTTC. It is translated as CASSLHVAGEQFF.

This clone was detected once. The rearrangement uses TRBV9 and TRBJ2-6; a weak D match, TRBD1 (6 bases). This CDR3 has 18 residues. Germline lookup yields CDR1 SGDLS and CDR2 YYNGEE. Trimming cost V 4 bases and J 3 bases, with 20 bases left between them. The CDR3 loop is CASSPKDSNLFGANVLTF. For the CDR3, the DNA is TGTGCCAGCAGCCCAAAGGACAGCAACCTCTTTGGGGCCAACGTCCTGACTTTC.

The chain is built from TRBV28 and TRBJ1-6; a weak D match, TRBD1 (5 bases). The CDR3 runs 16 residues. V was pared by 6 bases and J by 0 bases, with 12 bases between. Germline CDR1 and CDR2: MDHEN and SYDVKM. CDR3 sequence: CASRTTDSSYNSPLHF. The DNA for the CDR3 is TGTGCCAGCAGGACGACAGACAGCTCCTATAATTCACCCCTCCACTTT.

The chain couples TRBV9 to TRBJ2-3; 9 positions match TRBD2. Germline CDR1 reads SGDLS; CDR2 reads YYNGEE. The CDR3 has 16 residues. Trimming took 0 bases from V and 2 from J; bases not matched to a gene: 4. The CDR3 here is CASSVASGRITDTQYF. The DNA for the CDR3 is TGTGCCAGCAGCGTAGCAAGCGGGAGGATCACAGATACGCAGTATTTT.

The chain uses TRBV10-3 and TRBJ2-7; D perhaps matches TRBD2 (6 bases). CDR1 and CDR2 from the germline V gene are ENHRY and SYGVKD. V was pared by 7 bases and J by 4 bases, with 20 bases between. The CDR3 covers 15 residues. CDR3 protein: CAITDERVAGYEQYF. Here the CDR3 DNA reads TGTGCCATCACGGACGAGCGGGTGGCGGGGTACGAGCAGTACTTC.

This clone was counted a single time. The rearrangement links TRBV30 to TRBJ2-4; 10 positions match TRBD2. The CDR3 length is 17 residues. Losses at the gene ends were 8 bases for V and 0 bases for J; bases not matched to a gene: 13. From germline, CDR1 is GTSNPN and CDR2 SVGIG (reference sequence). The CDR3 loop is CAGVLAGPGIAKNIQYF. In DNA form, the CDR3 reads TGTGCCGGGGTACTAGCGGGGCCAGGAATAGCCAAAAACATTCAGTACTTC. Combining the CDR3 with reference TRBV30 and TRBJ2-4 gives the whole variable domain SQTIHQWPATLVQPVGSPLSLECTVEGTSNPNLYWYRQAAGRGLQLLFYSVGIGQISSEVPQNLSASRPQDRQFILSSKKLLLSDSGFYLCAGVLAGPGIAKNIQYFGAGTRLSVL.

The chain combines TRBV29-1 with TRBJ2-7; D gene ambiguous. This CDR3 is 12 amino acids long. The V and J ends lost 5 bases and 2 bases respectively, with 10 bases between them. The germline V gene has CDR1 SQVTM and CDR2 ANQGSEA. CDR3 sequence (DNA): TGCAGCGTTACCTCCGCAGCCTACGAGCAGTACTTC. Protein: CSVTSAAYEQYF.

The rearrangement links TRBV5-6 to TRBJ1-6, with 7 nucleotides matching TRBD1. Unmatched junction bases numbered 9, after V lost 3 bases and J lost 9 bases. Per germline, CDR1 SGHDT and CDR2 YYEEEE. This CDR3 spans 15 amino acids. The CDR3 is CASSSMTGRVSPLHF. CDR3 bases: TGTGCCAGCAGCTCCATGACAGGGCGGGTTTCACCCCTCCACTTT.

The CDR3 coding sequence is TGTGCCAGCAGTTCCATAAGGGCAGGAGGGATTCAAGAGACCCAGTACTTC. This sequence encodes CASSSIRAGGIQETQYF. The chain is built from TRBV28 and TRBJ2-5; weak D call: TRBD2 (6 bases). V shed 4 bases and J shed 2 bases, with 20 bases lying between them. Looked up from germline, CDR1 is MDHEN and CDR2 is SYDVKM. The CDR3 covers 17 residues.

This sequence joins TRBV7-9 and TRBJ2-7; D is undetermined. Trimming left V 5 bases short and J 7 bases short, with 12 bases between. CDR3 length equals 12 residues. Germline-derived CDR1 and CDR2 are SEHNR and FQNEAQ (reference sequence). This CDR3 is CASSLVGQEQYF. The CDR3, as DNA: TGTGCCAGCAGCCTGGTGGGCCAGGAGCAGTACTTC.

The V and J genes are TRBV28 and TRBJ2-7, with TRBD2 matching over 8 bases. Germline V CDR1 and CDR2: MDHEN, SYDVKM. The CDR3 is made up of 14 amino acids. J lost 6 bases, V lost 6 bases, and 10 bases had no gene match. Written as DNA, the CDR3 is TGTGCCAGCAGGGGACTAGGACGGGGACTCGAGCAGTACTTC. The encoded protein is CASRGLGRGLEQYF.

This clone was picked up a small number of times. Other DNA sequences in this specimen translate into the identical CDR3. Here the CDR3 DNA reads TGCAGTGCCCGGGGGGGCACTGAAGCTTTCTTT. Its translation: CSARGGTEAFF. The J gene is TRBJ1-1, the V gene TRBV20-1; tentatively, D is TRBD1 (5 bases). Looked up from germline, CDR1 is DFQATT and CDR2 is SNEGSKA (reference sequence). CDR3 length: 11 residues. V dropped 6 bases and J dropped 4 bases, with 9 bases sitting between them.

CDR3 coding DNA: TGTGCCTGGAGCGGGGGTATAGCGGCCAATGAGCAGTTCTTC. Encoded protein: CAWSGGIAANEQFF. The rearrangement uses TRBV30 and TRBJ2-1; D may be TRBD2 (6 bases). From germline, CDR1 is GTSNPN and CDR2 SVGIG (reference sequence). Trimming cost V 3 bases and J 6 bases, with 15 bases left between them. CDR3 length: 14 amino acids.

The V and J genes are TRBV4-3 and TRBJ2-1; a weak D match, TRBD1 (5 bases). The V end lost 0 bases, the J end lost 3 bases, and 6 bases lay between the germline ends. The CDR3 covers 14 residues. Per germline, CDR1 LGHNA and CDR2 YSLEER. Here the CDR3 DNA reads TGCGCCAGCAGCCAAGACAGGGACTACAATGAGCAGTTCTTC. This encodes CASSQDRDYNEQFF.

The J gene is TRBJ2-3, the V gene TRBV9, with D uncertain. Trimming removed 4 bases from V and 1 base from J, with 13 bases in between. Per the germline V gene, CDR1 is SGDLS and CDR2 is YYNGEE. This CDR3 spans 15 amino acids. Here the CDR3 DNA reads TGTGCCAGCAGCACTGAGGAGCAAGGCACAGATACGCAGTATTTT. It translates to CASSTEEQGTDTQYF.